What follows are 19 T cell receptor beta chains derived from one specimen sequenced in a study of response to subunit inactivated influenza vaccine. TCRdb called the RT-PCR reads again in MiXCR, with one record for every CDR3 protein. In the table there are over 750,000 distinct CDR3 sequences, around 20% of which are singletons. Sequenced here: PBMCs from blood, sampled 4 to 6 days after vaccination. All receptors derive from a man aged 45-60 years who received an inactivated influenza vaccine.

The chain uses TRBV6-2 or TRBV6-3 and TRBJ1-2, with D maybe TRBD1 (6 bases). The V and J ends lost 10 bases and 3 bases respectively, with 12 bases between them. This CDR3 is 12 amino acids long. Per germline, CDR1 MNHEY and CDR2 SVGEGT. The CDR3 nucleotides read TGTGCCACCTCCGGACAGTACTATGGCTACACCTTC. Its protein product is CATSGQYYGYTF.

The genes are TRBV11-2 and TRBJ2-1; D gene unclear. The CDR3 covers 19 residues. Germline CDR1 SGHAT, CDR2 FQNNGV. V lost 1 base and J 6 bases, leaving 25 bases between the germline ends. The CDR3 DNA reads as TGTGCCAGCAGCTTAGTCCGGCCTCTCTACGATGGTCCTGGCAATGAGCAGTTCTTC. Amino acids: CASSLVRPLYDGPGNEQFF.

The chain links TRBV12-3 or TRBV12-4 to TRBJ2-7; a possible D gene is TRBD2 (6 bases). The V gene lost 0 bases and the J gene lost 5 bases, with 14 bases spanning the gap. There are 15 residues in the CDR3. CDR3 amino acids: CASSLAGAGHNEQYF. Here the CDR3 DNA reads TGTGCCAGCAGTTTAGCGGGCGCGGGGCATAACGAGCAGTACTTC.

This chain connects TRBV12-3 or TRBV12-4 to TRBJ2-4, with 8 bases identical to TRBD2. Unmatched junction bases numbered 15, after V lost 5 bases and J lost 9 bases. This CDR3 region has 16 residues. The CDR3 bases are TGTGCCAGCAGTCCAGGGGAATCGGGGGGGTGGGGCATTCAGTACTTC. This codes for CASSPGESGGWGIQYF.

The V gene is TRBV7-2, the J gene TRBJ2-5; 7 positions match TRBD2. V lost 5 bases to trimming and J lost 5 bases; unmatched junction nucleotides: 14. There are 16 residues in the CDR3. Germline V gives CDR1 SGHTA, CDR2 FQGNSA. In DNA form, the CDR3 reads TGTGCCAGCAGCCCTGGGGGGAGGGGTGGTTTGGAGACCCAGTACTTC. It codes for CASSPGGRGGLETQYF. Combining the CDR3 with reference TRBV7-2 and TRBJ2-5 gives the whole variable domain GAGVSQSPSNKVTEKGKDVELRCDPISGHTALYWYRQSLGQGLEFLIYFQGNSAPDKSGLPSDRFSAERTGGSVSTLTIQRTQQEDSAVYLCASSPGGRGGLETQYFGPGTRLLVL.

This clonotype was picked up a small number of times. The chain employs TRBV5-1 and TRBJ2-4; possible D gene TRBD1, 7 bases. Germline values: CDR1 SGHRS, CDR2 YFSETQ. The ends were cut back, 4 bases at V and 7 bases at J, with 18 bases in the middle. This CDR3 is built from 15 residues. The CDR3 nucleotides read TGCGCCAGCAGCCCCAGGGGGGTCGGCATGAACATTCAGTACTTC. It translates to CASSPRGVGMNIQYF.

The sample holds many counts of this clonotype. The chain recombines TRBV20-1 with TRBJ2-3, with TRBD2 as a possible D gene (6 bases). Germline lookup yields CDR1 DFQATT and CDR2 SNEGSKA (reference sequence). This CDR3 comprises 16 residues. Trimming stripped 2 bases from V and 1 base from J, with 16 bases between. CDR3 nucleotide sequence: TGCAGTGCTAGATCTTTAACGGGAGCAGGCACAGATACGCAGTATTTT. Translating gives CSARSLTGAGTDTQYF.

This clonotype was detected only a few times. J is TRBJ2-5 and V is TRBV5-1, with D tentatively TRBD2 (5 bases). V lost 3 bases and J lost 2, with 11 bases in between. The CDR3 is 14 residues long. The germline CDR1 and CDR2 sequences are SGHRS and YFSETQ. The CDR3: CASSYRSGQETQYF. The CDR3 coding sequence is TGCGCCAGCAGCTATAGGAGCGGACAAGAGACCCAGTACTTC.

This rearrangement joins TRBV2 to TRBJ1-6, with D maybe TRBD1 (5 bases). The germline V gene has CDR1 SNHLY and CDR2 FYNNEI. Trimming pared 0 bases from V and 5 bases from J, leaving 17 bases between. The CDR3 has 18 amino acids. The CDR3 sequence is CASSEAIGVKSHNSPLHF. CDR3 in DNA: TGTGCCAGCAGTGAAGCAATAGGGGTAAAATCGCATAATTCACCCCTCCACTTT.

This clonotype was detected a few times. The gene calls are TRBV6-1 and TRBJ2-7; TRBD2 agrees at 13 bases. Germline V gene sequence: CDR1 MNHNS, CDR2 SASEGT. Germline trimming cut 10 bases from V and 3 bases from J; bases unmatched to any gene: 3. The CDR3 contains 13 residues. DNA of the CDR3: TGTGCCACGGGACTAGCGGGACTCTACGAGCAGTACTTC. Encoded protein: CATGLAGLYEQYF.

The chain couples TRBV29-1 to TRBJ1-2; D unresolved. V gave up 5 bases and J gave up 3 bases, with 16 bases separating them. The CDR3 contains 14 residues. Per the germline V gene, CDR1 is SQVTM and CDR2 is ANQGSEA. In DNA form, the CDR3 reads TGCAGCGTTCCCTCAAACGGCCAGTACTATGGCTACACCTTC. Protein sequence: CSVPSNGQYYGYTF.

This sequence joins TRBV15 and TRBJ1-1; a weak D match, TRBD1 (6 bases). The germline CDR1 and CDR2 sequences are LNHNV and YYDKDF (reference sequence). Trimming removed 5 bases from V and 11 bases from J, with 18 bases in between. This CDR3 region has 13 residues. The CDR3 DNA reads TGTGCCACCAGCCCCCGAGAGGGGGGTTTGGCTTTCTTT. It specifies CATSPREGGLAFF.

Only a few counts were recorded for this clonotype. This chain connects TRBV15 to TRBJ2-4; D is possibly TRBD2 (5 bases). The V gene's germline CDR1 is LNHNV and CDR2 YYDKDF (reference sequence). The V gene lost 6 bases and the J gene lost 0 bases, with 9 bases spanning the gap. The CDR3 is 14 amino acids. The CDR3 region is CATSSGIAKNIQYF. DNA for the CDR3: TGTGCCACCAGTTCGGGAATAGCCAAAAACATTCAGTACTTC.

The chain joins TRBV11-2 to TRBJ2-1, with D perhaps matching TRBD2 (7 bases). CDR1 SGHAT and CDR2 FQNNGV come from the germline V gene. The V gene lost 4 bases and the J gene lost 5 bases, with 24 bases spanning the gap. This CDR3 has 18 residues. The CDR3 reads CASSSNPLAARGHNEQFF. CDR3 DNA: TGTGCCAGCAGCTCCAATCCCCTAGCGGCACGGGGGCACAATGAGCAGTTCTTC.

This clonotype was counted only a few times. The chain couples TRBV5-1 to TRBJ2-7; the D gene is possibly TRBD1 (6 bases). CDR3 length: 15 residues. The V end lost 4 bases, the J end lost 2 bases, and 16 bases lay between the germline ends. The germline gives CDR1 SGHRS, CDR2 YFSETQ. CDR3 nucleotide sequence: TGCGCCAGCAGCGAAGGGACCCAGGGGCCCTACGAGCAGTACTTC. Its translation is CASSEGTQGPYEQYF.

This clonotype has just a few counts. The chain combines TRBV10-3 with TRBJ2-7, with 11 bases matching TRBD1. With V trimmed by 3 bases and J by 4 bases, 11 bases remained unmatched. Germline assignment: CDR1 ENHRY and CDR2 SYGVKD. The CDR3 is made up of 17 amino acids. The CDR3 loop is CAISDPPSGTGGYEQYF. The CDR3, as DNA: TGTGCCATCAGTGACCCCCCAAGCGGGACAGGGGGGTACGAGCAGTACTTC.

The chain employs TRBV20-1 and TRBJ2-1; TRBD2 matches at 12 bases. The CDR3 runs 14 residues. Germline lookup yields CDR1 DFQATT and CDR2 SNEGSKA (reference sequence). Trimming at V came to 6 bases and at J to 7 bases, leaving 7 bases not matched to a gene. The CDR3, as DNA: TGCAGTGCCACGACTAGCGGGAGAGGAAATGAGCAGTTCTTC. Protein product: CSATTSGRGNEQFF.

CDR3 sequence (DNA): TGTGCCAGCACCCGTAGACTGTATACTAGCGGGAGCACAGATACGCAGTATTTT. Its translation is CASTRRLYTSGSTDTQYF. This rearrangement joins TRBV7-6 to TRBJ2-3; 9 bases agree with TRBD2. V gave up 7 bases and J gave up 0 bases; unmatched junction bases: 14. The CDR3 is 18 residues long. The germline gives CDR1 SGHVS, CDR2 FNYEAQ.

This clonotype was seen a few times. The chain links TRBV11-2 to TRBJ1-1, with D perhaps TRBD1 (6 bases). Trimming removed 4 bases at V and 5 bases at J, with 14 bases between. Per the germline V gene, CDR1 is SGHAT and CDR2 is FQNNGV. The CDR3 contains 14 residues. CDR3 region: CASSSTGQRTEAFF. In DNA form, the CDR3 reads TGTGCCAGCAGCTCCACGGGACAACGGACTGAAGCTTTCTTT.